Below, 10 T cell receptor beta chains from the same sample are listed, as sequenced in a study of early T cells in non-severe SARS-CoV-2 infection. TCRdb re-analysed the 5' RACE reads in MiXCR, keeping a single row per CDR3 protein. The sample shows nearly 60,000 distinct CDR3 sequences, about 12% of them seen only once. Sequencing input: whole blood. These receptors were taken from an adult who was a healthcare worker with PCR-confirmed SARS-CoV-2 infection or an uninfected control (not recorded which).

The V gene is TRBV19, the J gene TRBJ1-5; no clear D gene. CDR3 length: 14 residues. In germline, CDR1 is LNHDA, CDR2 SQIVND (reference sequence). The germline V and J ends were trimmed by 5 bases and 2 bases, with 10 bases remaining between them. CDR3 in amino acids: CASSPALGNQPQHF. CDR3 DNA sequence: TGTGCCAGTAGTCCTGCCTTGGGCAATCAGCCCCAGCATTTT.

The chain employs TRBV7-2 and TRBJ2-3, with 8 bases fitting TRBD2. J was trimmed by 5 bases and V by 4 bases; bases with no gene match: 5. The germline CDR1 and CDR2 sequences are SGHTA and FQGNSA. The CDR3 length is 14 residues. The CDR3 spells CASSSGGLGDTQYF. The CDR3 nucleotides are TGTGCCAGCAGCTCGGGGGGGCTAGGAGATACGCAGTATTTT.

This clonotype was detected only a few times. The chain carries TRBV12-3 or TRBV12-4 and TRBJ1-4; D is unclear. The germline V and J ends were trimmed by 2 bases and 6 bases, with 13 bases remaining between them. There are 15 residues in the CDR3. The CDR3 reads CASSLSRSPYEKLFF. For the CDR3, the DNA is TGTGCCAGCAGTTTATCTCGGTCCCCCTATGAAAAACTGTTTTTT.

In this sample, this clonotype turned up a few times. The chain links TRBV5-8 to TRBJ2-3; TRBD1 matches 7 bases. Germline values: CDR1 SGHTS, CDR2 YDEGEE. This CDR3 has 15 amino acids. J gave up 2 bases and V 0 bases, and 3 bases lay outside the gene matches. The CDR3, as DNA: TGTGCCAGCAGCTTGGGGACAGGCCCCACAGATACGCAGTATTTT. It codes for CASSLGTGPTDTQYF.

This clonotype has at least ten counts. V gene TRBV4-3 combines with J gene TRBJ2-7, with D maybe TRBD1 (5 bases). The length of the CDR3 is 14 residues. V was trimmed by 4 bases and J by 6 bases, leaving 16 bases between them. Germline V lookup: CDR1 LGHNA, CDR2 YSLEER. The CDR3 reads CASSPDEKGSEQYF. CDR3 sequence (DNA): TGCGCCAGCAGCCCCGACGAGAAGGGGTCCGAGCAGTACTTC.

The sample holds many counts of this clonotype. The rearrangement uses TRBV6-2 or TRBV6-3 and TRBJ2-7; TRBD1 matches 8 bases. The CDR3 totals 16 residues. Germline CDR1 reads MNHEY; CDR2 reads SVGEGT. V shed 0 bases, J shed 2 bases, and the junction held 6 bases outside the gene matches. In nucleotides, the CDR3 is TGTGCCAGCAGTTACTCGGGACAGGCCCTAACCTACGAGCAGTACTTC. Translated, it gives CASSYSGQALTYEQYF.

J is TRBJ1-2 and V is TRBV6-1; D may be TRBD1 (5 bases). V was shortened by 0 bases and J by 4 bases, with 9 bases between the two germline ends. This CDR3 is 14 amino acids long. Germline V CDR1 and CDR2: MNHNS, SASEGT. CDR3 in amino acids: CASSEATDSYGYTF. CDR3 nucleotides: TGTGCCAGCAGTGAAGCGACAGATTCCTATGGCTACACCTTC.

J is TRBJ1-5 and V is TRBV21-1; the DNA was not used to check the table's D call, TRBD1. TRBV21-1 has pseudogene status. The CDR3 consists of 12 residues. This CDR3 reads CASRDSRGPQHF. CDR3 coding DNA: TGTGCCAGCAGGGACAGTCGGGGGCCCCAGCATTTT.

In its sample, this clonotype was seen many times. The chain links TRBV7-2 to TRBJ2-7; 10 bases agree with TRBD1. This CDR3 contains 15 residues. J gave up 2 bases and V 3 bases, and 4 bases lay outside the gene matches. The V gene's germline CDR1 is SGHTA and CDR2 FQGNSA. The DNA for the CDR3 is TGTGCCAGCAGCTTCGACAGGGGGCGGGCCTACGAGCAGTACTTC. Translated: CASSFDRGRAYEQYF.

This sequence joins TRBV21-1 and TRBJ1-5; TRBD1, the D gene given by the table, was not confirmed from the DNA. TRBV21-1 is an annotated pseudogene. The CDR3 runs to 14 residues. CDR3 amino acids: CASSIRQGGQPQHF. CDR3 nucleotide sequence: TGTGCCAGCTCAATCCGACAGGGAGGTCAGCCCCAGCATTTT.